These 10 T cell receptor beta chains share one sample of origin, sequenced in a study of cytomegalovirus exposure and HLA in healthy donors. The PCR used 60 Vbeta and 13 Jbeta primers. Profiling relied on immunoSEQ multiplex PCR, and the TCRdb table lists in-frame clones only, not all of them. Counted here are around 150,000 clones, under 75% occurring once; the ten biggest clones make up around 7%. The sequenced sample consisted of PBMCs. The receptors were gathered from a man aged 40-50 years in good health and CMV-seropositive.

CDR3: CASSLEVGGGALGEQFF. The CDR3 DNA reads TGTGCCAGCAGCTTAGAGGTAGGCGGGGGGGCCTTGGGTGAGCAGTTCTTC. The chain carries TRBV7-2 and TRBJ2-1; TRBD2 aligns across 9 bases. The germline V gene has CDR1 SGHTA and CDR2 FQGNSA. J gave up 9 bases and V 1 base, and 13 bases lay outside the gene matches. CDR3 length equals 17 residues. Full variable domain (missing parts from reference TRBV7-2 and TRBJ2-1): GAGVSQSPSNKVTEKGKDVELRCDPISGHTALYWYRQSLGQGLEFLIYFQGNSAPDKSGLPSDRFSAERTGGSVSTLTIQRTQQEDSAVYLCASSLEVGGGALGEQFFGPGTRLTVL.

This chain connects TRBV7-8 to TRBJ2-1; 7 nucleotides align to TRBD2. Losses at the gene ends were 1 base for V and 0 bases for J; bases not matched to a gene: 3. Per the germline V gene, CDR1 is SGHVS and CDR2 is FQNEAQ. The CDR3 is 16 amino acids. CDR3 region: CASSLGRGSSYNEQFF. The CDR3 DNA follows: TGTGCCAGCAGCTTAGGGCGGGGGAGCTCCTACAATGAGCAGTTCTTC.

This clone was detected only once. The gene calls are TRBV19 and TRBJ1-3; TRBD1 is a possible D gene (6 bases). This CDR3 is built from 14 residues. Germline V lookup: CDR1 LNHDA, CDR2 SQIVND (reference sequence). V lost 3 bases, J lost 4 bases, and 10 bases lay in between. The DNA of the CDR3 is TGTGCCAGTAGTATCAGGGGTGGAGGAAACACCATATATTTT. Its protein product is CASSIRGGGNTIYF.

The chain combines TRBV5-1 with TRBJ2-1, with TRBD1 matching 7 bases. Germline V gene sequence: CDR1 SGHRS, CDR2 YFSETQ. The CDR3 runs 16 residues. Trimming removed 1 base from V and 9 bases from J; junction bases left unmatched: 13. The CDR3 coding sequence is TGCGCCAGCAGCTTGCCGAGGGGGCGAACGCTGAGTGAGCAGTTCTTC. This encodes CASSLPRGRTLSEQFF.

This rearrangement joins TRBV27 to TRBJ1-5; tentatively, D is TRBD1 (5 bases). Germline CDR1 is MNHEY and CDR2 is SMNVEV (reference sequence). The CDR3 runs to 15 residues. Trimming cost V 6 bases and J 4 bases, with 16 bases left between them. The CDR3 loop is CASSPRGNWNQPQHF. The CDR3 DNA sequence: TGTGCCAGCAGCCCTCGGGGGAATTGGAATCAGCCCCAGCATTTT.

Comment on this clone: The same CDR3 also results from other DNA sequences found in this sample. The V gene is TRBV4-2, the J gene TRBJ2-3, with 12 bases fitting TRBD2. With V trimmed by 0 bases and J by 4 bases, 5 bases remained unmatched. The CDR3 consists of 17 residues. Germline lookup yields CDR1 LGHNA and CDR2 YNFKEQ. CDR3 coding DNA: TGTGCCAGCAGCCAAGAGGCTAGCGGGGGGGTCGCAGATACGCAGTATTTT. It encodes CASSQEASGGVADTQYF.

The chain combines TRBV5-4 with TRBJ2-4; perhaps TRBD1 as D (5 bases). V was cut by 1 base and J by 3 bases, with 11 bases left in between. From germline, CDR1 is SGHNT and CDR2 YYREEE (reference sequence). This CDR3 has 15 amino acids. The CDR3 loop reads CASSLPGMGKNIQYF. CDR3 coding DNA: TGTGCCAGCAGCTTGCCAGGGATGGGCAAAAACATTCAGTACTTC.

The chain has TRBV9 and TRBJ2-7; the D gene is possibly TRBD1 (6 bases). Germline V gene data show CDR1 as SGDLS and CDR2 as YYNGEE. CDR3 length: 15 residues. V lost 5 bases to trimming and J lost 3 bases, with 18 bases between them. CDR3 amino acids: CASSPKADSLYEQYF. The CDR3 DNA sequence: TGTGCCAGCAGTCCTAAGGCGGACAGCCTCTACGAGCAGTACTTC.

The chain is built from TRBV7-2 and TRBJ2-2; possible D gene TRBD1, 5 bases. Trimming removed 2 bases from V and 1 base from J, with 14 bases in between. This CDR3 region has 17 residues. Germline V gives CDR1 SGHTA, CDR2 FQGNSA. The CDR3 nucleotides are TGTGCCAGCAGCTTAAAGGGGCCTAGACTGAACACCGGGGAGCTGTTTTTT. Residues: CASSLKGPRLNTGELFF.

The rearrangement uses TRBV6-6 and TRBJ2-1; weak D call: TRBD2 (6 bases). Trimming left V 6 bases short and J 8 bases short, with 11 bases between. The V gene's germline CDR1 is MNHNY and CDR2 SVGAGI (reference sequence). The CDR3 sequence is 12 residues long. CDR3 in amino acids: CASSSGGDEQFF. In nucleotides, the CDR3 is TGTGCCAGCAGCTCGGGCGGGGATGAGCAGTTCTTC.